This T cell receptor beta chain was documented in a study of blood T cell repertoires in COVID-19. Study context: Acute and convalescent COVID-19 specimens originated in the United States, Italy and Spain. Sources were T cells, B-cell-depleted T cells, or PBMCs; the material itself was cDNA or gDNA.

Per the original methods: By means of reference gene primer amplification, nucleated cell counts were estimated. This table comes from immunoSEQ multiplex PCR, and its TCRdb copy is limited to in-frame clones, with some not included. The V and J calls and clone size are taken from that table; D and trimming were inferred from the DNA. The top ten clones hold 2% to 2.5% of a sample with 200,000 to 250,000 clones, about four fifths of them seen once. Specimen: peripheral blood. This receptor was taken from a woman between 55 and 75 years old with acute or convalescent COVID-19.

In DNA, the CDR3 is TGTGCCAGCAGCTCGGGACTAGCGGGGATCGAGGAGACCCAGTACTTC. Its translation: CASSSGLAGIEETQYF. This chain connects TRBV5-4 to TRBJ2-5; 13 bases line up with TRBD2. J gave up 5 bases and V 3 bases, and 7 bases lay outside the gene matches. The CDR3 runs 16 residues. CDR1 and CDR2 from the germline V gene are SGHNT and YYREEE (reference sequence).